This T cell receptor (beta chain) was sequenced for a study of OX40 agonist ivuxolimab in advanced cancers. Some background on the complete study: Ivuxolimab was an agonistic, fully human IgG2 monoclonal antibody directed against OX40 (CD134), a costimulatory receptor. In the dose-escalation cohort, more than 80% of patients were male, and the mean age was roughly 60 years with a range of about 20 to 90. Of the roughly 51 patients in dose escalation, about 20 had hepatocellular carcinoma, roughly 15 had melanoma, 9 had renal cell carcinoma and 9 had head and neck cancer. Intravenous ivuxolimab was administered to patients every 2 weeks at six dose levels: 0.01, 0.1, 0.3, 1.5, 3 and 10 mg/kg. Partial responses were achieved by three dose-escalation patients, of whom one had hepatocellular carcinoma and two had cutaneous melanoma. Prior anti-PD-1, anti-PD-L1 or anti-CTLA-4 therapy was permitted, and 30% to 45% of dose-escalation patients had received checkpoint inhibitors. The point of sequencing TCRbeta in the periphery was to test whether ivuxolimab changed TCR sequence diversity and drove clonal T-cell expansion. The monotherapy dose-escalation portion (N = 52 patients) of the phase I ivuxolimab trial is reported in the paper.

Results the study describes overall, beyond this receptor: The antigen specificity of the clonally expanded peripheral T cells was not determined. After ivuxolimab, CD8+ T cells had more expanded clones than CD4+ T cells on average. In the 0.1-3.0 mg/kg groups, partial responders were among the patients with the lowest normalized peripheral clonal expansion, particularly in CD8+ T cells. Low levels of normalized T-cell clonal expansion were also shown by some nonresponding patients. At doses of 0.1 to 3.0 mg/kg, clonal expansion of both CD4+ and CD8+ blood T cells was observed from baseline to week 6.

Patients with a history of autoimmune disease or receiving systemic immunosuppression were excluded from the trial. Peripheral blood for TCR sequencing was collected from all dose cohorts at baseline, on cycle 4 day 1, and on cycle 7 day 1. The samples were drawn from a first-in-human, open-label, multicenter phase I dose-escalation trial of ivuxolimab. Adults with locally advanced or metastatic head and neck squamous cell, hepatocellular, melanoma or renal cell carcinoma were enrolled in the trial. Before TCR sequencing, CD4+ T cells and CD8+ T cells from peripheral blood were sorted into separate populations. Genomic DNA was extracted from sorted cells for sequencing of the TCRbeta CDR3 region. The immunoSEQ Assay was used for sequencing of TCRbeta CDR3 regions. What TCRdb holds here is the immuneACCESS table cut down to in-frame rearrangements. Part of the clones is not present; checked against another copy, under half of the missing clones reflect an unresolved V gene, and the others are unexplained. The sample contains fewer than 50,000 clones, around nine tenths of them found a single time. The ten largest clonotypes hold just over 50% of the sample.

Via the germline V gene, CDR1 is LGHNA and CDR2 YSLEER. The CDR3 has 14 amino acids, counting the end cysteine and phenylalanine. The sequence is cut down to CDR3 DNA, 42 bases in frame from base 1. The trim is 3 bases for V and 0 bases for J, with a gap of 8 bases between the germline ends. About this clone itself: Its antigen remains unidentified. No base qualities exist here, and no much larger clone lies one base off it.

Recombination joined TRBV4-3 with TRBJ1-1, with the D gene too uncertain to name. The sample in question was CD4+ or CD8+ T cells sorted from blood, obtained in a trial of the OX40 agonist ivuxolimab. The receptor was derived from an adult with an advanced solid tumor such as melanoma, head and neck, liver or kidney cancer. The DNA is as follows: TGCGCCAGCAGCCAGGATTACTTGAACACTGAAGCTTTCTTT. Its coded protein is CASSQDYLNTEAFF.